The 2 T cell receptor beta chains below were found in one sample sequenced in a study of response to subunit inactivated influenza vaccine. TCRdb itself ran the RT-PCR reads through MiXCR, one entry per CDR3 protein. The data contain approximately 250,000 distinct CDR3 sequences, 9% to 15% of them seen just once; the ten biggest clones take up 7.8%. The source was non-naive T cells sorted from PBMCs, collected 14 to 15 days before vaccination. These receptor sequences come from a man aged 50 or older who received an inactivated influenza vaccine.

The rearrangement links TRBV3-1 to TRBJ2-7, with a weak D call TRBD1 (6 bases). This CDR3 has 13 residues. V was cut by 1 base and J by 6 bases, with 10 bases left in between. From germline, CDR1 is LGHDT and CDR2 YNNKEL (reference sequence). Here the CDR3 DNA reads TGTGCCAGCAGCCAAGGGTCAGGGGCCGAGCAGTACTTC. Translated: CASSQGSGAEQYF.

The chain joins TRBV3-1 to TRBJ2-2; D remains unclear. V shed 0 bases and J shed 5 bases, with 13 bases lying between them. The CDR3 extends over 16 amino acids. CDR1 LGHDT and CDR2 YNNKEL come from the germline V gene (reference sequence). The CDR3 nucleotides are TGTGCCAGCAGCCAAGATGTAGTTCTCTGGACCGGGGAGCTGTTTTTT. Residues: CASSQDVVLWTGELFF.